A selection of T cell receptor beta chains follows, all from one sample in a study of graft-versus-host responses after intestinal transplantation. Clones were read by immunoSEQ multiplex PCR, and TCRdb kept only the in-frame ones, dropping some. The profile shows some 13,000 clones, 30% to 35% of them singletons. Sequences were derived from alloreactive CD4+ T cells from a mixed lymphocyte reaction culture, sampled before intestinal transplant. The receptors stem from a human patient who received an intestinal transplant. Each CDR3 is given with its conserved first and last residue. A D gene is named only where the DNA matches it firmly. A clone size is listed for some rows: how often the clone was seen (once, few, many), or a class if it is expanded.

>TRBJ2-2|TRBV6-1|.|.
CASSRRQTSTGELFF
TGTGCCAGCAGTCGGAGACAGACGAGCACCGGGGAGCTGTTTTTT
>TRBJ1-2|TRBV28|.|few
CASSLSGVIYGYTF
TGTGCCAGCAGTTTATCTGGGGTTATCTATGGCTACACCTTC
>TRBJ2-5|TRBV6-5|TRBD1|.
CASTMGYRGTQYF
TGTGCCAGCACCATGGGGTACAGGGGGACCCAGTACTTC
>TRBJ2-1|TRBV5-1|TRBD1|.
CASSGGQGRHEQFF
TGCGCCAGCAGCGGCGGACAGGGCCGGCATGAGCAGTTCTTC
>TRBJ1-5|TRBV6-9|TRBD1|.
CASSKKQGRQPQHF
TGTGCCAGCAGCAAAAAACAGGGGCGGCAGCCCCAGCATTTT
>TRBJ1-2|TRBV2|.|.
CASKLGTGGYGYTF
TGTGCCAGCAAACTGGGGACCGGGGGGTATGGCTACACCTTC
>TRBJ2-7|TRBV29-1|TRBD1|few
CSGGQGVYEQYF
TGCAGCGGTGGACAGGGGGTCTACGAGCAGTACTTC
>TRBJ1-2|TRBV13|TRBD1|many
CASSETGGYGYTF
TGTGCCAGCAGTGAAACAGGGGGTTATGGCTACACCTTC
>TRBJ1-4|TRBV7-9|TRBD1|few
CASSGRGTVNEKLFF
TGTGCCAGCAGCGGGAGAGGGACAGTAAATGAAAAACTGTTTTTT
>TRBJ2-7|TRBV25-1|.|.
CASSEYSGGYEQYF
TGTGCCAGCAGTGAATACTCGGGTGGCTACGAGCAGTACTTC
>TRBJ1-3|TRBV18|.|.
CASSLGTSSTGNTIYF
TGTGCCAGCTCACTTGGGACAAGCTCAACTGGAAACACCATATATTTT
>TRBJ2-7|TRBV28|TRBD2|.
CASLSASGAYEQYF
TGTGCCAGTTTATCGGCTAGCGGAGCCTACGAGCAGTACTTC
>TRBJ1-4|TRBV29-1|TRBD1|.
CSVQGADEKLFF
TGCAGCGTTCAGGGGGCAGATGAAAAACTGTTTTTT
>TRBJ2-5|TRBV6-5|.|.
CASSYDVEGGRETQYF
TGTGCCAGCAGTTACGATGTGGAGGGGGGACGGGAGACCCAGTACTTC
>TRBJ1-5|TRBV2|TRBD1|.
CASSVGQGNQPQHF
TGTGCCAGCAGTGTCGGACAGGGGAATCAGCCCCAGCATTTT
>TRBJ2-7|TRBV11-2|.|.
CASSLGAFHEQYF
TGTGCCAGCAGCTTAGGTGCTTTCCACGAGCAGTACTTC
>TRBJ1-6|TRBV27|.|.
CASSVRQDYNSPLHF
TGTGCCAGCAGTGTAAGACAGGACTATAATTCACCCCTCCACTTT
>TRBJ2-1|TRBV18|TRBD2|.
CASSPGLAGVGNEQFF
TGTGCCAGCTCGCCAGGACTAGCGGGAGTCGGGAATGAGCAGTTCTTC
>TRBJ2-1|TRBV10-1|TRBD2|.
CASSSAGVTGNEQFF
TGCGCCAGCAGTTCAGCGGGAGTGACGGGTAATGAGCAGTTCTTC
>TRBJ2-7|TRBV18|TRBD1|.
CASSPLKGAGTGKSYEQYF
TGTGCCAGCTCACCACTTAAGGGTGCCGGGACAGGGAAATCCTACGAGCAGTACTTC
>TRBJ1-6|TRBV5-4|TRBD1|few
CASSLTGTGVRDSPLHF
TGTGCCAGCAGCTTAACCGGGACAGGGGTGCGGGATTCACCCCTCCACTTT
>TRBJ1-2|TRBV5-4|.|few
CASSLNSGGYTF
TGTGCCAGCAGCTTGAATTCGGGGGGCTACACCTTC
>TRBJ2-3|TRBV11-1|TRBD2|few
CASSLGASGESTDTQYF
TGTGCCAGCAGCTTAGGAGCTAGCGGGGAAAGCACAGATACGCAGTATTTT
>TRBJ2-5|TRBV7-4|.|.
CASSLFWAEETQYF
TGTGCCAGCAGCCTATTTTGGGCCGAAGAGACCCAGTACTTC
>TRBJ2-7|TRBV6-5|.|few
CASSPSGPPYEQYF
TGTGCCAGCAGTCCATCCGGTCCTCCCTACGAGCAGTACTTC
>TRBJ2-7|TRBV6-5|.|medium-sized
CASRVGVGPTYEQYF
TGTGCCAGCAGAGTTGGGGTAGGCCCGACCTACGAGCAGTACTTC
>TRBJ1-2|TRBV6-6|.|medium-sized
CASRAGGYGYTF
TGTGCCAGCAGGGCAGGAGGCTATGGCTACACCTTC
>TRBJ1-5|TRBV11-2|.|.
CASSSTSGQPQHF
TGTGCCAGCAGCTCCACAAGCGGGCAGCCCCAGCATTTT
>TRBJ2-7|TRBV30|.|.
CAWSVNYEQYF
TGTGCCTGGAGTGTTAACTACGAGCAGTACTTC
>TRBJ1-1|TRBV5-1|.|.
CSSILVRGQTEAFF
TGCTCCAGCATCTTGGTGCGGGGGCAGACTGAAGCTTTCTTT
>TRBJ2-7|TRBV7-3|.|.
CASRRTRGYEQYF
TGTGCCAGCAGACGAACCAGGGGCTACGAGCAGTACTTC
>TRBJ1-4|TRBV12-5|.|few
CASGLSGAANEKLFF
TGTGCTAGTGGTTTGTCGGGAGCAGCTAATGAAAAACTGTTTTTT
>TRBJ2-7|TRBV6-1|.|.
CASSDIGQSEQYF
TGTGCCAGCAGTGATATTGGACAGAGCGAGCAGTACTTC
>TRBJ1-2|TRBV7-8|TRBD1|.
CASSFDRAPSYGYTF
TGTGCCAGCAGCTTCGACAGGGCCCCCAGCTATGGCTACACCTTC
>TRBJ1-1|TRBV20-1|.|.
CSARREGGAFF
TGCAGTGCCAGACGGGAGGGGGGAGCTTTCTTT
>TRBJ2-1|TRBV28|TRBD2|medium-sized
CASRVAGGFYNEQFF
TGTGCCAGCAGGGTAGCGGGAGGGTTTTACAATGAGCAGTTCTTC
>TRBJ2-1|TRBV5-6|.|.
CASSPGAYNEQFF
TGTGCCAGCAGCCCTGGAGCCTACAATGAGCAGTTCTTC
>TRBJ2-2|TRBV6-6|.|few
CASSYYYGGELFF
TGTGCCAGCAGTTACTATTATGGCGGGGAGCTGTTTTTT
>TRBJ2-7|TRBV19|TRBD1|medium-sized
CASSMGQASYEQYF
TGTGCCAGTAGTATGGGACAGGCATCCTACGAGCAGTACTTC
>TRBJ2-5|TRBV7-9|.|medium-sized
CASSLAGTKETQYF
TGTGCCAGCAGCTTAGCCGGGACCAAAGAGACCCAGTACTTC
>TRBJ2-7|TRBV2|TRBD2|.
CASSARTSFSYEQYF
TGTGCCAGCAGTGCCCGGACTAGCTTCTCCTACGAGCAGTACTTC
>TRBJ1-1|TRBV20-1|.|many
CSATNTEAFF
TGCAGTGCCACGAACACTGAAGCTTTCTTT
>TRBJ2-7|TRBV7-9|TRBD2|few
CASSLVADTSGRAALYF
TGTGCCAGCAGCTTGGTAGCGGATACTAGCGGGAGGGCCGCACTGTACTTC
>TRBJ2-2|TRBV2|.|.
CASSFRAGNTGELFF
TGTGCCAGCAGTTTTAGAGCGGGGAACACCGGGGAGCTGTTTTTT
>TRBJ1-5|TRBV29-1|TRBD1|few
CSVGGQSVDQPQHF
TGCAGCGTTGGGGGACAGTCGGTGGATCAGCCCCAGCATTTT
>TRBJ1-1|TRBV7-8|.|.
CASSLTGGTEAFF
TGTGCCAGCAGCTTAACGGGTGGAACTGAAGCTTTCTTT